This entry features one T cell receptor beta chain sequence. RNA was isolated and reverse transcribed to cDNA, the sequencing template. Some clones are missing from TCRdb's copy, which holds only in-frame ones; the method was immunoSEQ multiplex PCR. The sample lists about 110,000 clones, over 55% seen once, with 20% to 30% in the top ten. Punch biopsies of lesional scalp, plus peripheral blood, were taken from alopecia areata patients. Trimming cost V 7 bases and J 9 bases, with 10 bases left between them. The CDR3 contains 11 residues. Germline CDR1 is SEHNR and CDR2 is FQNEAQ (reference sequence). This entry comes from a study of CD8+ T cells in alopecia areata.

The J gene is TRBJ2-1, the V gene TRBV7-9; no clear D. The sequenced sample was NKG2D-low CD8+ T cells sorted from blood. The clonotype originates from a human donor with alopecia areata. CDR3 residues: CASTARGEQFF. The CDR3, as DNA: TGTGCCAGCACCGCCCGCGGTGAGCAGTTCTTC.